These 21 T cell receptor beta chains share one sample of origin, sequenced in a study of T cells expressing NK-cell markers. TCRdb re-analyzed the 5' RACE reads; it lists each CDR3 protein once, without DNA. Here the sample table reports some 410,000 distinct CDR3 sequences. Sequencing was done on a sample of blood T cells: a sorted CD56 or NKG2C T cell subset, CD4+ or CD8+ T cells, or bulk PBMC T cells (not recorded which). These receptors came from a woman aged 18 to 69 in good health.

The CDR3 sequence: CASSLRTGGSTDTQYF. The chain carries TRBV4-3 and TRBJ2-3; TCRdb returns TRBD1, unconfirmable since there is no DNA. Germline assignment: CDR1 LGHNA and CDR2 YSLEER. The CDR3 length is 16 residues.

The V gene is TRBV5-8, the J gene TRBJ2-1. Germline values: CDR1 SGHTS, CDR2 YDEGEE. The length of the CDR3 is 14 residues. The CDR3: CASRQKATYNEQFF.

V is TRBV12-3 or TRBV12-4 and J is TRBJ2-4; lacking DNA, the TRBD1 call made by TCRdb goes unchecked. The CDR3 extends over 15 amino acids. CDR3 in amino acids: CASTKDGNAKNIQYF.

The chain has TRBV20-1 and TRBJ2-5; TCRdb calls TRBD2, which cannot be checked without DNA. The germline V gene has CDR1 DFQATT and CDR2 SNEGSKA (reference sequence). The CDR3 contains 16 residues. The CDR3 spells CSARPDRVAGEETQYF.

This chain connects TRBV19 to TRBJ2-1; TCRdb's D call of TRBD1 is untestable without DNA. The CDR3 extends over 14 amino acids. CDR1 is LNHDA, CDR2 SQIVND, per germline (reference sequence). CDR3 in amino acids: CASSIGALGGEQFF.

This chain connects TRBV6-5 to TRBJ2-3; the TCRdb call, TRBD1, lacks DNA for checking. The V gene's germline CDR1 is MNHEY and CDR2 SVGAGI. This CDR3 contains 14 residues. CDR3 loop: CASSYSRPGDTQYF.

The chain employs TRBV7-2 and TRBJ2-7; the D call from TCRdb, TRBD2, cannot be confirmed without DNA. The germline gives CDR1 SGHTA, CDR2 FQGNSA. This CDR3 spans 14 amino acids. The CDR3 reads CASSPSPVEVEQYF. Using reference TRBV7-2 and TRBJ2-7 for the parts outside the CDR3, the full variable domain is GAGVSQSPSNKVTEKGKDVELRCDPISGHTALYWYRQSLGQGLEFLIYFQGNSAPDKSGLPSDRFSAERTGGSVSTLTIQRTQQEDSAVYLCASSPSPVEVEQYFGPGTRLTVT.

The rearrangement uses TRBV29-1 and TRBJ2-1; with no DNA, the TCRdb D assignment of TRBD1 cannot be verified. This CDR3 region has 14 residues. The germline V gene encodes CDR1 SQVTM and CDR2 ANQGSEA. This CDR3 reads CSVTGQGFYNEQFF.

The V call is TRBV6-1, the J call TRBJ1-3. Germline V lookup: CDR1 MNHNS, CDR2 SASEGT. CDR3 length: 14 amino acids. CDR3 loop: CASKHTSSGNTIYF.

This chain uses TRBV3-1 with TRBJ2-2; TCRdb names TRBD1, which stays unverified in the absence of DNA. The CDR3 has 16 residues. Per the germline V gene, CDR1 is LGHDT and CDR2 is YNNKEL (reference sequence). This CDR3 is CASSPTDSRHTGELFF.

The genes are TRBV6-5 and TRBJ2-2; the D gene TCRdb calls, TRBD2, cannot be checked with no DNA. The CDR3 is made up of 16 amino acids. CDR1 is MNHEY and CDR2 is SVGAGI in the germline V gene. The CDR3 reads CASSYKGSWDTGELFF.

V usage is TRBV7-9 and J usage is TRBJ2-7; TCRdb names TRBD1, which stays unverified in the absence of DNA. CDR1 SEHNR and CDR2 FQNEAQ come from the germline V gene (reference sequence). This CDR3 has 14 amino acids. The CDR3 here is CASSLVPPSYEQYF. Looking up the rest from reference TRBV7-9 and TRBJ2-7 gives the full variable domain: DTGVSQNPRHKITKRGQNVTFRCDPISEHNRLYWYRQTLGQGPEFLTYFQNEAQLEKSRLLSDRFSAERPKGSFSTLEIQRTEQGDSAMYLCASSLVPPSYEQYFGPGTRLTVT.

The CDR3 loop reads CATSGGQSWYNEQFF. The genes are TRBV15 and TRBJ2-1; with no DNA, the TCRdb D assignment of TRBD1 cannot be verified. Per germline, CDR1 LNHNV and CDR2 YYDKDF (reference sequence). This CDR3 is built from 15 residues.

The chain employs TRBV9 and TRBJ2-7. The CDR3 sequence is 11 residues long. Germline loops: CDR1 SGDLS, CDR2 YYNGEE. CDR3 in amino acids: CASSIGAEQYF.

The chain's CDR3 is CASPLSVKNTDTQYF. V usage is TRBV21-1 and J usage is TRBJ2-3. TRBV21-1 is a pseudogene locus. CDR3 length equals 15 residues.

The chain couples TRBV20-1 to TRBJ1-1. Per the germline V gene, CDR1 is DFQATT and CDR2 is SNEGSKA (reference sequence). This CDR3 has 13 residues. The CDR3 loop is CRARRLGDTEAFF.

The rearrangement joins TRBV19 to TRBJ2-2; no DNA is available, so the TRBD2 call from TCRdb remains unchecked. CDR1 and CDR2 from the germline V gene are LNHDA and SQIVND (reference sequence). The CDR3 length is 15 residues. The CDR3 region is CASSIGGLNTGELFF.

The chain joins TRBV19 to TRBJ2-1; the TCRdb D gene call, TRBD1, has no DNA to confirm it. This CDR3 is 13 amino acids long. Germline values: CDR1 LNHDA, CDR2 SQIVND (reference sequence). The CDR3 sequence is CASSIGGTNEQFF.

V and J are TRBV5-8 and TRBJ1-5. Germline CDR1 and CDR2: SGHTS and YDEGEE. This CDR3 is built from 15 residues. The CDR3 region is CASSPKGIPYQPQHF.

The chain combines TRBV9 with TRBJ1-6. The germline gives CDR1 SGDLS, CDR2 YYNGEE. The CDR3 length is 14 residues. CDR3 sequence reads: CASSARGSNSPLHF.

The chain employs TRBV12-3 or TRBV12-4 and TRBJ2-4; the TCRdb D gene call, TRBD2, has no DNA to confirm it. There are 16 residues in the CDR3. This CDR3 reads CASSLGGGAFQNIQYF.